This T cell receptor beta chain emerged from a study of T cell responses to AZD1222 COVID-19 vaccine. Per germline, CDR1 KGHDR and CDR2 SFDVKD. The CDR3 runs to 15 residues. V was clipped by 1 base and J by 7 bases, with 12 bases between them. The protocol was immunoSEQ multiplex PCR, while the TCRdb copy is restricted to in-frame clones and leaves out a portion. The sample gives about 160,000 clones, 85% to 95% of which show up once; around 0.96% is in the top ten. The TCR originated in an adult in good health. The starting material was peripheral blood, obtained on day 0 of AZD1222 vaccination. The rearrangement joins TRBV24-1 to TRBJ2-2, with D perhaps TRBD2 (7 bases). The CDR3: CATSDLRGAVGELFF. The CDR3 DNA reads TGTGCCACCAGTGATTTACGGGGGGCTGTCGGGGAGCTGTTTTTT.